This TCR beta chain appears in the sequencing data of a study of T-cell memory formation after mild COVID-19. This clonotype was observed at least ten times. No antigen is known for it. Germline V lookup: CDR1 MNHEY, CDR2 SVGAGI. The CDR3 is made up of 12 amino acids. The ends were cut back, 7 bases at V and 1 base at J, with 7 bases in the middle. Study-wide results and caveats: Among contracting clones, CD4+ were mainly CM/EM and CD8+ enriched in EMRA.

TCRdb ran MiXCR on the 5' RACE reads and lists one entry per CDR3 protein. The sample lists roughly 610,000 distinct CDR3 sequences; approximately 15% were seen once. The chain joins TRBV6-5 to TRBJ1-2; D call uncertain. The sample comprised PBMCs or a T cell subset sorted from them (not recorded which). The receptor was isolated from an adult woman who had mild COVID-19 (a few samples of this study predate the infection). Cell type and time point are not known. CDR3 residues: CASTNNNYGYTF. For the CDR3, the DNA is TGTGCCAGCACTAACAATAACTATGGCTACACCTTC.